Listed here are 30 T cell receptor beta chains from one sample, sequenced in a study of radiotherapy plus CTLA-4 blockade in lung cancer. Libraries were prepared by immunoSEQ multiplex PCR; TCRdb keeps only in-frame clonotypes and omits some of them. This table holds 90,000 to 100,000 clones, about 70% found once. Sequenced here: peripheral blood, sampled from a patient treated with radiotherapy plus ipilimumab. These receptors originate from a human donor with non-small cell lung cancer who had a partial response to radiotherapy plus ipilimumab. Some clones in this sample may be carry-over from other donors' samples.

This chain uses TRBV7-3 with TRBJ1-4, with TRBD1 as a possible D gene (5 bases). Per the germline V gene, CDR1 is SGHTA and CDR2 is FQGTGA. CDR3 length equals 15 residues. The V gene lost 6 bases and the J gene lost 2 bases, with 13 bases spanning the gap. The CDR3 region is CASREGITTNEKLFF. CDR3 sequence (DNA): TGTGCCAGCAGGGAGGGGATTACGACTAATGAAAAACTGTTTTTT.

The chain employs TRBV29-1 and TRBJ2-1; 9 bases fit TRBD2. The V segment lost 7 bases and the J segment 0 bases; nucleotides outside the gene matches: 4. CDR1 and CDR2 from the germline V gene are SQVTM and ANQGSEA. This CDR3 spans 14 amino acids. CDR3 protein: CSAVSGSSYNEQFF. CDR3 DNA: TGCAGCGCCGTTAGCGGGAGCTCCTACAATGAGCAGTTCTTC.

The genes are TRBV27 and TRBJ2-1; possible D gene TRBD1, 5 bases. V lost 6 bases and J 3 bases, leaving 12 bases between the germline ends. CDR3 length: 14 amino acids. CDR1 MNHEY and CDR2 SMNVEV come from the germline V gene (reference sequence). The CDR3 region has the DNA TGTGCCAGCAGGGAATCCAGGGACTACAATGAGCAGTTCTTC. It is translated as CASRESRDYNEQFF.

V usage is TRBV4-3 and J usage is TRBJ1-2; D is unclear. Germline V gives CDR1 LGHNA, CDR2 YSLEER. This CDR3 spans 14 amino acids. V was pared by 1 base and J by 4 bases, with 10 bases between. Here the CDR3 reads CASSQGTPPYGYTF. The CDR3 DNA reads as TGCGCCAGCAGCCAAGGAACACCGCCCTATGGCTACACCTTC.

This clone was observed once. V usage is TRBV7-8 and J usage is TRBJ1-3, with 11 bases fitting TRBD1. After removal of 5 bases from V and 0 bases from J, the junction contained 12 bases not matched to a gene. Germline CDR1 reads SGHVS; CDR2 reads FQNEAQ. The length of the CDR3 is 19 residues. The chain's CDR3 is CASSHRTGGRRNSGNTIYF. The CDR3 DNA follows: TGTGCCAGCAGCCATAGGACAGGGGGCCGCCGGAACTCTGGAAACACCATATATTTT.

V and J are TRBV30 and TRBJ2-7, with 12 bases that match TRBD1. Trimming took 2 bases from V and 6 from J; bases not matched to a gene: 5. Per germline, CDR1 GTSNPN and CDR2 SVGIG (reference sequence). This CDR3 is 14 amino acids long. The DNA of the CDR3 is TGTGCCTGGAGTCCCTTGGGACAGGGGGCCGAGCAGTACTTC. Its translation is CAWSPLGQGAEQYF.

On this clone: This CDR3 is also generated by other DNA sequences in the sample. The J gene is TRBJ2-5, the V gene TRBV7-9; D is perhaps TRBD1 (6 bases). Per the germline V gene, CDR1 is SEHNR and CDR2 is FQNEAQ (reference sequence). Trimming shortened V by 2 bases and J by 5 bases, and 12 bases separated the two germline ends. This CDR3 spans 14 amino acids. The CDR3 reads CASSLSSGAETQYF. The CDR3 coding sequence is TGTGCCAGCAGCTTATCGTCAGGGGCGGAGACCCAGTACTTC.

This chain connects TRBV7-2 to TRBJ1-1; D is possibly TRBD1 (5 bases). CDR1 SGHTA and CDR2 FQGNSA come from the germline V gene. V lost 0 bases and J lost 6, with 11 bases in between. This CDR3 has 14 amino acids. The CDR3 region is CASSLAIRGAEAFF. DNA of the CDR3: TGTGCCAGCAGCTTAGCGATTCGGGGGGCTGAAGCTTTCTTT.

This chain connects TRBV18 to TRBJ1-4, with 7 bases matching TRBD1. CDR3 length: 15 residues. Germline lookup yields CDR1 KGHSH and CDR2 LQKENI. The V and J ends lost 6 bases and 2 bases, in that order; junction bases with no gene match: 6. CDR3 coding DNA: TGTGCCAGCTCGCGACAGGGCGCTACTAATGAAAAACTGTTTTTT. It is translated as CASSRQGATNEKLFF.

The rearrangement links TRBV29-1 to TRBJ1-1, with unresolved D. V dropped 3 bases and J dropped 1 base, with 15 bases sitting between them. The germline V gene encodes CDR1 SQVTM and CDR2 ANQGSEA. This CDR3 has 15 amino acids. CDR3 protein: CSVERDGQWNTEAFF. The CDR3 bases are TGCAGCGTTGAGAGGGATGGTCAATGGAACACTGAAGCTTTCTTT. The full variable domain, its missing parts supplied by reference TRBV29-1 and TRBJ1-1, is SAVISQKPSRDICQRGTSLTIQCQVDSQVTMMFWYRQQPGQSLTLIATANQGSEATYESGFVIDKFPISRPNLTFSTLTVSNMSPEDSSIYLCSVERDGQWNTEAFFGQGTRLTVV.

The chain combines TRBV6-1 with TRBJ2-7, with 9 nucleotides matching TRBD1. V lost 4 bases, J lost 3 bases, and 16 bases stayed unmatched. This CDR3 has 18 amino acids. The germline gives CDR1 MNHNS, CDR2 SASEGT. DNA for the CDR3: TGTGCCAGCAGTGGCCCCGGGACAGGGTCAAGTTCCAACTACGAGCAGTACTTC. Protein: CASSGPGTGSSSNYEQYF.

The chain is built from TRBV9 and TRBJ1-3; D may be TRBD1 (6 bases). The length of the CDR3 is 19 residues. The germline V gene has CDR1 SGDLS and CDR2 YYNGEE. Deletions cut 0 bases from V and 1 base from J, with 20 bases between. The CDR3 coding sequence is TGTGCCAGCAGCGTAGTCGGGACACCGGACCCGTTATCTGGAAACACCATATATTTT. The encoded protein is CASSVVGTPDPLSGNTIYF.

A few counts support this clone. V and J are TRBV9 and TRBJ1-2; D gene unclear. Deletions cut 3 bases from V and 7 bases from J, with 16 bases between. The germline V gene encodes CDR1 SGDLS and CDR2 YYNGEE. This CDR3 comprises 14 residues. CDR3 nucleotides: TGTGCCAGCAGCGCTAGAGTGGGTTTTTCTGGCTACACCTTC. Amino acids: CASSARVGFSGYTF.

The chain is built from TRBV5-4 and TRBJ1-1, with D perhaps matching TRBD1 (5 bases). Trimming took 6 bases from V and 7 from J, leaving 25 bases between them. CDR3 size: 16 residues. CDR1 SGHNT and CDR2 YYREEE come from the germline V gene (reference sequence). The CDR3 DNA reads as TGTGCCAGCACCATTGGGGGGGGACGCCGTCTCGATGAAGCTTTCTTT. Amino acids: CASTIGGGRRLDEAFF.

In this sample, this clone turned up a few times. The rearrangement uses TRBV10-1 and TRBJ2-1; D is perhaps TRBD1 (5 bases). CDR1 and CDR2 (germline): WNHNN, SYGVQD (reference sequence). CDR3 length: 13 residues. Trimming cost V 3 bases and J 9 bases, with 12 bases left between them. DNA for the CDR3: TGCGCCAGCAGTGACAGGGTCTGGCTTGAGCAGTTCTTC. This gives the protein CASSDRVWLEQFF.

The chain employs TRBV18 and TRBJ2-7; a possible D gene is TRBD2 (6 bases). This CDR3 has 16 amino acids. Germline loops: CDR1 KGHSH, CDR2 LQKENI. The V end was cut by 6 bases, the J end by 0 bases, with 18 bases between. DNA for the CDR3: TGTGCCAGCTCGCCTTTAGTCTTTAGCGGCTCCTACGAGCAGTACTTC. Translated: CASSPLVFSGSYEQYF.

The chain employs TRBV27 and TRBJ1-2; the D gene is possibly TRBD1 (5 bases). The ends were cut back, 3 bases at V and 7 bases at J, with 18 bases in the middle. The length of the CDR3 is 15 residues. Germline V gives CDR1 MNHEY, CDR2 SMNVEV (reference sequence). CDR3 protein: CASSFYGRVVSGYTF. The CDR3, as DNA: TGTGCCAGCAGTTTTTACGGCAGGGTAGTCTCTGGCTACACCTTC.

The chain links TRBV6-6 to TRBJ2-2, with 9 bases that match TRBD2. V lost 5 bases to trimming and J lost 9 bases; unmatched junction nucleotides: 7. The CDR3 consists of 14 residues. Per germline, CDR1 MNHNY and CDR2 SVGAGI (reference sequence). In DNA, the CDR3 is TGTGCCAGCAGTACCAAGCGGGGGGCCTGGGAGCTGTTTTTT. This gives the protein CASSTKRGAWELFF.

CDR3 nucleotide sequence: TGTGCCAGCAGTTCCGAAACAGGGCGTAGCACCGGGGAGCTGTTTTTT. Protein product: CASSSETGRSTGELFF. This chain links TRBV6-5 with TRBJ2-2; TRBD1 might be the D (6 bases). The CDR3 has 16 residues. Trimming took off 4 bases at V and 4 bases at J, with 16 bases between the two ends. Germline V CDR1 and CDR2: MNHEY, SVGAGI.

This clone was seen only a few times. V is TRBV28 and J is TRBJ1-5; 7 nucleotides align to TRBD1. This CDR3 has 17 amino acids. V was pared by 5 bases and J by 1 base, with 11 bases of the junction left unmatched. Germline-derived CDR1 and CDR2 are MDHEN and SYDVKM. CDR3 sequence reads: CASSRRQGIRSNQPQHF. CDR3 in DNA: TGTGCCAGCAGTAGGAGACAGGGAATAAGGAGCAATCAGCCCCAGCATTTT.

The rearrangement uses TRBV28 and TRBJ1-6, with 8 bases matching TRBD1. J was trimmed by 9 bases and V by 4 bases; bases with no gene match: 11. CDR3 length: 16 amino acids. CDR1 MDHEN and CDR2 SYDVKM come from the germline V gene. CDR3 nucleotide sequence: TGTGCCAGCAGTTACCCCGTGGGACAGGAGAGTTCACCCCTCCACTTT. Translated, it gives CASSYPVGQESSPLHF.

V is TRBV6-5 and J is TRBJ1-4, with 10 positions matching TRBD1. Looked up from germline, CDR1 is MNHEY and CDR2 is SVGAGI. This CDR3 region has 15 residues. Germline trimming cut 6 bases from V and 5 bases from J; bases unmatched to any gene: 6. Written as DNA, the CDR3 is TGTGCCAGCAGGAGGACAGGGGGTTTGAATGAAAAACTGTTTTTT. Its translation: CASRRTGGLNEKLFF.

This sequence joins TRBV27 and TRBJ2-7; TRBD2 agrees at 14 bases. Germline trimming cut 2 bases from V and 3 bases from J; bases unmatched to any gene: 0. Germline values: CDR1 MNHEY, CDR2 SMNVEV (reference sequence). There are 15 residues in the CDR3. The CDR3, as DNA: TGTGCCAGCAGTTTAGGGACTAGCGGGAGCTACGAGCAGTACTTC. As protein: CASSLGTSGSYEQYF.

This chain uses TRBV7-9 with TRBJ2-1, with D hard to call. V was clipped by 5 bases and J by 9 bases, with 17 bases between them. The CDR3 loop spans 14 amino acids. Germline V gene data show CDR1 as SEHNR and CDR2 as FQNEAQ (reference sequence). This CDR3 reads CASSPRVSFGEQFF. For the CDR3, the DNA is TGTGCCAGCAGCCCCCGTGTTAGCTTCGGTGAGCAGTTCTTC. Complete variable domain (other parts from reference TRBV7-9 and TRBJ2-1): DTGVSQNPRHKITKRGQNVTFRCDPISEHNRLYWYRQTLGQGPEFLTYFQNEAQLEKSRLLSDRFSAERPKGSFSTLEIQRTEQGDSAMYLCASSPRVSFGEQFFGPGTRLTVL.

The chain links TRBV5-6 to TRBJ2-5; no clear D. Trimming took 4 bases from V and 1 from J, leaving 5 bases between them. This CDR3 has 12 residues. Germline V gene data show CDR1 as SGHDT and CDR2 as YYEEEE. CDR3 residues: CASSLPQETQYF. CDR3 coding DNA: TGTGCCAGCAGCCTTCCCCAAGAGACCCAGTACTTC.

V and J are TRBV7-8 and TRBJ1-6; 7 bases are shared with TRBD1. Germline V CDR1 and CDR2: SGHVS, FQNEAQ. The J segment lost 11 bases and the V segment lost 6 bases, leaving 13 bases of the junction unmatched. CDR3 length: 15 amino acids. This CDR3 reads CASSQNRGGGPPLHF. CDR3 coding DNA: TGTGCCAGCAGTCAGAACAGGGGTGGTGGTCCACCCCTCCACTTT. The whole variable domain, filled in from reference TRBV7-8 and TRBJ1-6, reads GAGVSQSPRYKVAKRGQDVALRCDPISGHVSLFWYQQALGQGPEFLTYFQNEAQLDKSGLPSDRFFAERPEGSVSTLKIQRTQQEDSAVYLCASSQNRGGGPPLHFGNGTRLTVT.

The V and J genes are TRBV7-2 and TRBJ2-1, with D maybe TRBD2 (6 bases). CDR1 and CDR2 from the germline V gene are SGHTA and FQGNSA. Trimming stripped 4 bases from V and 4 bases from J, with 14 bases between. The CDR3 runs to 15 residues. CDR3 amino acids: CASSSTSGLYNEQFF. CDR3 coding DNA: TGTGCCAGCAGCTCTACCAGCGGGCTTTACAATGAGCAGTTCTTC.

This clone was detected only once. CDR3 coding DNA: TGCGCCAGCAGCCAAGATCCGAATTCTCTAGTAGGGGAGCTGTTTTTT. Protein: CASSQDPNSLVGELFF. The chain joins TRBV4-3 to TRBJ2-2; D is uncertain. The CDR3 sequence is 16 residues long. CDR1 is LGHNA and CDR2 is YSLEER in the germline V gene. V gave up 0 bases and J gave up 8 bases, with 16 bases separating them.

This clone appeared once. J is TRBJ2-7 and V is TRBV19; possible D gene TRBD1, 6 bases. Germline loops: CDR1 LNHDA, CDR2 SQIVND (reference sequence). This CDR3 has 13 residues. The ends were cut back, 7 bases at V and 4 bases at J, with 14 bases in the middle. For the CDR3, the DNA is TGTGCCAGTACCCCCGAAGGGGGATACGAGCAGTACTTC. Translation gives CASTPEGGYEQYF.

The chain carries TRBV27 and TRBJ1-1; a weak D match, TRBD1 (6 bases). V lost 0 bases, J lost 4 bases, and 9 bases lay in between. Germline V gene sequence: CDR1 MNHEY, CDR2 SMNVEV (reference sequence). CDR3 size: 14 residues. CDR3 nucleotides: TGTGCCAGCAGTTTATCTACAGGGAGCACTGAAGCTTTCTTT. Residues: CASSLSTGSTEAFF.